Detailed here is one TCR beta chain. This sample is drawn from a study of shared clonotypes between healthy human individuals. The study drew its donors from healthy HIV-negative adults without recent acute infections or vaccinations. The CDR3 length is 14 residues. Trimming cost V 4 bases and J 4 bases, with 14 bases left between them. CDR1 and CDR2 (germline): SGHTA, FQGNSA. Roughly 200 ng DNA, approximately 30,000 T cell genomes, went into each sorted-subset replicate PCR. Assay used: immunoSEQ multiplex PCR; TCRdb lists only in-frame clones, some missing. The table has hundreds of thousands of clones, roughly 96% seen once.

The rearrangement links TRBV7-2 to TRBJ2-7, with D perhaps TRBD1 (5 bases). The TCR was taken from a man aged 30 to 45 in good health. Sequenced material: memory CD8+ T cells sorted from blood. Subset noted: CD45RO+ cells pooled with CCR7-negative TemRA cells. CDR3 loop: CASSYTGIQYEQYF. The CDR3 region has the DNA TGTGCCAGCAGCTATACAGGAATACAATACGAGCAGTACTTC. The complete variable domain, with remaining parts taken from reference TRBV7-2 and TRBJ2-7, reads GAGVSQSPSNKVTEKGKDVELRCDPISGHTALYWYRQSLGQGLEFLIYFQGNSAPDKSGLPSDRFSAERTGGSVSTLTIQRTQQEDSAVYLCASSYTGIQYEQYFGPGTRLTVT.